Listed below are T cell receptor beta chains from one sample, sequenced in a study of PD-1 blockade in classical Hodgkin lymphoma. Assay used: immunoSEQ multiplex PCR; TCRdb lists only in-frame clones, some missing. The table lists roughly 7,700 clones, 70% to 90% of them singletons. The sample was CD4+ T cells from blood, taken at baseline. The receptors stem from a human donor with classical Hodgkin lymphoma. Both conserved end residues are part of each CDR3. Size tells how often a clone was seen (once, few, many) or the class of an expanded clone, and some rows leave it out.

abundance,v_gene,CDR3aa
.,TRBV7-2,CASSLMQGTDTQYF
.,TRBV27,CAGSRDRVRSGANVLTF
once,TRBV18,CASSPGEYGYTF
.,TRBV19,CASSKWERKETQYF
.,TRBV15,CATSSGQHTEAFF
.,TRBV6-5,CASSYSIGGTDTQYF
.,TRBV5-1,CASSYSGSGANVLTF
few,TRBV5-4,CASSLGNRAGTEAFF
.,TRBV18,CASSPGLFGAHEQYF
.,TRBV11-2,CASSLLTSGRATTAQYF
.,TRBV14,CASSQDLARTRDTQYF
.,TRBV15,CATSRDGDNHQPQHF
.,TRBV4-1,CASSQDDEVMNTEAFF
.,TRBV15,CATSGPWDRGQAFF
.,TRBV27,CASSLYPVTNIQYF
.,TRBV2,CASPTSGGASDEQYF
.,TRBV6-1,CASDLQPGNTIYF
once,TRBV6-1,CASSPGQSRETQYF
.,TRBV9,CASSAEQRGAGDTQYF
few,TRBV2,CASSVGQQETQYF
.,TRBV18,CASSLRQEGTEAFF
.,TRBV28,CASSPSGQGSGKTQYF
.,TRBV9,CASSLTANTEAFF
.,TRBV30,CAWSGGGNTIYF
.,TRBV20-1,CSARVGGGQYF
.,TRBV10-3,CAIKAATDTQYF
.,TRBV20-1,CSAFHWNEQFF